The entry below describes one T cell receptor beta chain. This sample is part of a study of cytomegalovirus exposure and HLA in healthy donors. In germline, CDR1 is SGHRS, CDR2 YFSETQ. The CDR3 totals 15 residues. The study ran its PCR with 60 Vbeta and 13 Jbeta primers. Measured with immunoSEQ multiplex PCR; TCRdb has only the in-frame clones, and not every one. The table lists some 130,000 clones, 55% to 75% of them singletons, with around 2.6% in the top ten. Sequenced: PBMCs. This sequence originates from a human donor in good health. The genes are TRBV5-1 and TRBJ2-5; 8 nucleotides agree with TRBD2. The end of the DNA aligns better with TRBJ2-7, so the J call may be wrong. The CDR3 DNA follows: TGCGCCAGCAGCCCGGCGGGTGCGGGGGGCTACGAGCAGTACTTC. This gives the protein CASSPAGAGGYEQYF.